The T cell receptor (beta chain) under discussion was sequenced for a study of blood T cells in healthy people across ages. Study results and caveats: Naive CD4+ cells and diversity were both higher in long-lived donors than in aged donors. Older individuals had lower TCR beta diversity per million T cells (the decline was roughly linear).

Germline V lookup: CDR1 SGHAT, CDR2 FQNNGV. Between the trimmed V and J ends, which lost 4 bases and 4 bases, there was a span of 17 bases. The CDR3 is 16 amino acids. In its sample, this clonotype was seen a few times. Its antigen is unknown. The use of a sample-barcoded 5' primer and a J-beta primer mix characterized a second PCR of roughly 7 to 11 cycles. In TCRdb, the 5' RACE reads were re-called with MiXCR into one record per CDR3 protein. The sample contains some 800,000 distinct CDR3 sequences, 20% to 30% of which appear only once. The data were also submitted as part of a second study, on T cells of mothers and their children.

The TCR originated in a boy between 10 and 17 years old in good health. This chain links TRBV11-2 with TRBJ2-1, with D tentatively TRBD2 (5 bases). What was sequenced was blood. DNA of the CDR3: TGTGCCAGCAGCTCCCACGGAGGCAAAGAATACAATGAGCAGTTCTTC. Translation gives CASSSHGGKEYNEQFF.